In this sample, the clone carrying this T cell receptor (beta chain) turned up a few times. Its matching antigen is unknown. Sample-barcoded 5' priming and a J-beta primer mix drove a second PCR of roughly 7 to 11 cycles. TCRdb reprocessed the 5' RACE reads via MiXCR and lists one record per CDR3 protein. The table includes 1,100,000 or so distinct CDR3 sequences, 35% to 50% detected once. These data belong to a study of blood T cells in healthy people across ages. Study results and caveats: In older individuals, TCR beta diversity per million T cells was lower, falling roughly linearly with age.

Germline CDR1 reads SGHRS; CDR2 reads YFSETQ. V shed 7 bases and J 0 bases; nucleotides not matched to a gene: 1. This CDR3 has 12 amino acids. The chain employs TRBV5-1 and TRBJ2-7; 7 bases align to TRBD1. The clonotype comes from a woman aged 60 to 75 in good health. The sample consisted of blood. CDR3 DNA sequence: TGCGCCAGCGGACAGGACTCCTACGAGCAGTACTTC. Amino acids: CASGQDSYEQYF.